The present entry profiles one T cell receptor (beta chain) with its context. Its target is unknown. A much larger clone lies a single base off, so this may be a read error. Together with a sample-barcoded 5' primer, a J-beta primer mix was included in a second PCR lasting roughly 6 to 12 cycles. Every cDNA was tagged by a template-switch adaptor with 12 random nucleotides. TCRdb processed the 5' RACE reads anew with MiXCR; each CDR3 protein has one entry. The data hold about 780,000 distinct CDR3 sequences, with 62% observed a single time. CDR3 size: 13 residues. With 5 bases clipped from V and 9 bases from J, the junction kept 9 bases outside the gene matches. Per germline, CDR1 DFQATT and CDR2 SNEGSKA (reference sequence). The sample belongs to a study of blood T cells in healthy people across ages. PBMCs, at least 6 million per sample, were isolated. The study's findings and limits: Not knowing donor CMV status may have confounded expanded clonotype changes. The long-lived group displayed more naive CD4+ cells, plus higher diversity, than the aged donors did.

The sequence was obtained from a man aged 25 to 45 in good health. The chain uses TRBV20-1 and TRBJ2-1; 8 positions match TRBD1. Material for sequencing was blood. This CDR3 reads CSAEQGAWCEQFF. CDR3 in DNA: TGCAGTGCTGAGCAGGGGGCCTGGTGTGAGCAGTTCTTC.